Listed below are T cell receptor beta chains from one sample, sequenced in a study of blood T cells in healthy people across ages. TCRdb itself ran the 5' RACE reads through MiXCR, one entry per CDR3 protein. The repertoire consists of 1.5 million to 2 million distinct CDR3 sequences, with about two fifths occurring once and the leading ten covering 23%. The sequencing sample was made of blood. These receptors came from a human donor in good health. Each CDR3 is given with its conserved first and last residue. A D gene is named only where the DNA matches it firmly. Clone size is stated in some rows and not others, as once, few, many or a class when expanded.

clone_size	v_call	d_call	j_call	cdr3_nt	cdr3_aa
NA	TRBV6-6	TRBD1	TRBJ2-7	TGTGCCAGCAAACTCGACGGGACAGGGGCGAACGAGCAGTACTTC	CASKLDGTGANEQYF
NA	TRBV6-6	NA	TRBJ2-3	TGTGCCAACAGTTACTCGCCGGACACCACAGATACGCAGTATTTT	CANSYSPDTTDTQYF
NA	TRBV2	TRBD2	TRBJ2-5	TGTGCCGGCCGTGCGCCTAGCGGGGGCCCAGAGACCCAGTACTTC	CAGRAPSGGPETQYF
NA	TRBV5-1	TRBD2	TRBJ2-7	TGCGCCAGCAGCTTGGTCCCTAGCGGGACCTACGAGCAGTACTTC	CASSLVPSGTYEQYF
NA	TRBV5-1	NA	TRBJ2-7	TGCGCCAGCAGCTTGGGAGGCCCGATCATGGGGGAGCAGTACTTC	CASSLGGPIMGEQYF
few	TRBV7-2	NA	TRBJ1-2	TGTGCCAGCAGCCCGCAGCCGACGTGGATCTATGGCTACACCTTC	CASSPQPTWIYGYTF
NA	TRBV5-6	NA	TRBJ2-1	TGTGCCAGCAGCTTGGGGCCGGGCCGTTCCTACAATGAGCAGTTCTTC	CASSLGPGRSYNEQFF
NA	TRBV7-2	TRBD1	TRBJ2-1	TGTGCCAGCAGCACGAACTGGGGACAGGGGGAGCAGTTCTTC	CASSTNWGQGEQFF
NA	TRBV9	TRBD2	TRBJ2-1	TGTGCCAGCAACCCTAGCGGGGGGGCAAATGAGCAGTTCTTC	CASNPSGGANEQFF
many	TRBV28	NA	TRBJ1-2	TGTGCCAGCAGCTTAGTTGCAGGGCCGAACTATGGCTACACCTTC	CASSLVAGPNYGYTF
NA	TRBV6-5	NA	TRBJ1-1	TGTGCCAGCGCAGGGAACACTGAAGCTTTCTTT	CASAGNTEAFF
NA	TRBV10-3	NA	TRBJ2-1	TGTGCCATCAGGGGGACCGACAATGAGCAGTTCTTC	CAIRGTDNEQFF
NA	TRBV5-1	TRBD1	TRBJ1-2	TGCGCCAGCAGCCTAGGACAGGGGTTTGAGAACTATGGCTACACCTTC	CASSLGQGFENYGYTF
many	TRBV20-1	NA	TRBJ2-5	TGCAGTGCTAGAGATGACGGGGGCAGGGTAGAGACCCAGTACTTC	CSARDDGGRVETQYF
few	TRBV11-1	NA	TRBJ1-1	TGTGCCAGCAGTTCGACAGTGGTAGCTTTCTTT	CASSSTVVAFF
few	TRBV20-1	NA	TRBJ2-1	TGCAGTGCTAGGGTGGGGTCTAAGCAGTTCTTC	CSARVGSKQFF
NA	TRBV12-3/TRBV12-4	TRBD1	TRBJ2-7	TGTGCCAGCAGTCACCTGGACAGGGTCTACGAGCAGTACTTC	CASSHLDRVYEQYF
few	TRBV28	TRBD1	TRBJ1-1	TGTGCCAGCAGTCCGCTGGAGGGGGCCGGCACTGAAGCTTTCTTT	CASSPLEGAGTEAFF
few	TRBV7-2	TRBD1	TRBJ2-3	TGTGCCAGCATCACGGGACAGGGCACAGATACGCAGTATTTT	CASITGQGTDTQYF
few	TRBV6-1	TRBD2	TRBJ2-5	TGTGCCAGCAGTGATGGTAGCGGGGCGGAGACCCAGTACTTC	CASSDGSGAETQYF
NA	TRBV9	NA	TRBJ1-2	TGTGCCAGCAGCGTAGGGGACCTGACAGGAGGCTATGGCTACACCTTC	CASSVGDLTGGYGYTF
few	TRBV20-1	TRBD2	TRBJ2-7	TGCAGTGCTAGTCCCCTGACTAGCGGGGGGTACGAGCAGTACTTC	CSASPLTSGGYEQYF
NA	TRBV13	TRBD2	TRBJ2-7	TGTGCCAGCAGCTCCGAATTCGGGGGGAACGAGCAGTACTTC	CASSSEFGGNEQYF
NA	TRBV20-1	TRBD2	TRBJ2-3	TGCAGTGCTTACACTAGCGGAAGCACAGATACGCAGTATTTT	CSAYTSGSTDTQYF
few	TRBV12-5	NA	TRBJ2-7	TGTGCTAGTGGTTTGGTAAATCCTAATGAGCAGTACTTC	CASGLVNPNEQYF
NA	TRBV11-1	TRBD1	TRBJ2-5	TGTGCCAGCAGCTTCGAAGGGGGCATGGAGACCCAGTACTTC	CASSFEGGMETQYF
NA	TRBV2	NA	TRBJ2-7	TGTGCCAGCAGTGTTTCTACAGCTACCTACGAGCAGTACTTC	CASSVSTATYEQYF
NA	TRBV4-1	TRBD1	TRBJ1-2	TGCGCCAGCAGCCAAGAGTTTAGGGGGGACAGGGCGATTAACACCTTC	CASSQEFRGDRAINTF
NA	TRBV4-1	NA	TRBJ1-1	TGCGCCAGCAGCCCCCAACGAGATAGTTTCGAAGCTTTCTTT	CASSPQRDSFEAFF
NA	TRBV18	TRBD1	TRBJ2-5	TGTGCCAGCTCACCTAAGATCGGACAGGGAGAAGAGACCCAGTACTTC	CASSPKIGQGEETQYF
few	TRBV7-6	TRBD1	TRBJ2-1	TGTGCCAGCAGCTTAGCTACAGGGGCAAATGAGCAGTTCTTC	CASSLATGANEQFF
few	TRBV6-5	TRBD1	TRBJ2-5	TGTGCCAGCAGTTTTGTCTCCGGGACAGGGTCGGAGACCCAGTACTTC	CASSFVSGTGSETQYF
few	TRBV7-8	TRBD2	TRBJ2-3	TGTGCCAGCAGTAAGCGGCTAGCGGGCTTCACAGATACGCAGTATTTT	CASSKRLAGFTDTQYF
NA	TRBV4-3	NA	TRBJ1-2	TGCGCCAGCAGCCGGGTGTCGGGGGACTATGGCTACACCTTC	CASSRVSGDYGYTF
few	TRBV7-9	NA	TRBJ1-6	TGTGCCAGCGAGACAGACGAGAGTAGGGCACCCCTCCACTTT	CASETDESRAPLHF
NA	TRBV6-1	NA	TRBJ1-1	TGTGCCAGCAGTGAAGCGTGGGTGACAGGTCAGAACACTGAAGCTTTCTTT	CASSEAWVTGQNTEAFF
NA	TRBV18	NA	TRBJ2-1	TGTGCCAGCTCACGACGCGGGGGCCCAGCCACGAGCTCCTACAATGAGCAGTTCTTC	CASSRRGGPATSSYNEQFF
once	TRBV14	TRBD2	TRBJ2-1	TGTGCCAGCAGCCAAGGTGCGGCGGGGGGCGTTCATGAGCAGTTCTTC	CASSQGAAGGVHEQFF
few	TRBV7-3	TRBD1	TRBJ2-2	TGTGCCAGCAGCTATGGACAGGCGAACACCGGGGAGCTGTTTTTT	CASSYGQANTGELFF
NA	TRBV7-9	NA	TRBJ2-1	TGTGCCAGCAGCTTAGCCGACGGGAATGAGCAGTTCTTC	CASSLADGNEQFF
NA	TRBV28	NA	TRBJ1-6	TGTGCCAGCAGTTTAATATTGGGGGGATTCTCACCCCTCCACTTT	CASSLILGGFSPLHF
NA	TRBV4-2	TRBD1	TRBJ2-1	TGTGCCAGCAGACATATTCTGGGACAGGGGGAAGAGGAGCAGTTCTTC	CASRHILGQGEEEQFF
few	TRBV4-1	NA	TRBJ1-2	TGCGCCAGCAGCCATTGGGGCGGACAGCCGGTATATGGCTACACCTTC	CASSHWGGQPVYGYTF
NA	TRBV6-2/TRBV6-3	NA	TRBJ1-2	TGTGCCAGCAGTTTTTCCTCCGGGACACGGCAAGGTGGAAACTATGGCTACACCTTC	CASSFSSGTRQGGNYGYTF
once	TRBV27	NA	TRBJ2-5	TGTGCCAGCAGTTTGGGTCCAGGATCGGGCCAAGAGACCCAGTACTTC	CASSLGPGSGQETQYF